The rows below give T cell receptor beta chains drawn from one sample of a study of immune heterogeneity within non-small cell lung tumors. TCRdb re-derived calls from the multiplex PCR reads in MiXCR, one entry per CDR3 protein. The sample lists about 15,000 distinct CDR3 sequences, less than 35% occurring once. The source material was lung tumor tissue. The receptors derive from a man aged 35 to 55 with non-small cell lung cancer. The conserved cysteine and the conserved F or W are not part of the CDR3 here.

j_call v_call cdr3_aa
TRBJ2-1 TRBV15 ATSRPYNEQF
TRBJ2-7 TRBV9 ASSKRGSSGDYEQY
TRBJ2-5 TRBV27 ASKDKRLAGVETQY
TRBJ1-1 TRBV6-1 ASSTSRQGGISEAF
TRBJ2-7 TRBV15 ATSRGRGMAYEQY
TRBJ2-7 TRBV18 ASSPLGHGTGEQY
TRBJ1-2 TRBV10-1 ASSERTGYVYT
TRBJ2-4 TRBV20-1 SARETSGIASPGNIQY
TRBJ1-1 TRBV18 ASSRGPGNTEAF
TRBJ2-5 TRBV27 ASSSSLAGLEVGETQY
TRBJ2-5 TRBV12-3/TRBV12-4 ASSFGGTGRETQY
TRBJ2-3 TRBV2 AGSSGSADTQY
TRBJ2-7 TRBV20-1 SAGAAPTYEQY
TRBJ1-1 TRBV12-3/TRBV12-4 ASSFRVGTEAF
TRBJ2-3 TRBV6-1 ASSEYSSGARDTQY
TRBJ2-5 TRBV29-1 SVMRAFQETQY
TRBJ2-1 TRBV28 ASSPSRQGIISYNEQF
TRBJ2-1 TRBV9 AGSITGTVSNEQF
TRBJ1-2 TRBV7-9 ASSKGGTYGYT
TRBJ1-2 TRBV12-3/TRBV12-4 ASSFLTGRGYT
TRBJ2-5 TRBV6-2/TRBV6-3 ASSLAGGTQY
TRBJ1-2 TRBV6-6 ASSYSISGNYGYT
TRBJ1-2 TRBV6-2/TRBV6-3 ASSPTTRQGSGYT
TRBJ1-5 TRBV19 ASSDTVANQPQH
TRBJ2-3 TRBV9 ASTGSGTNTDTQY
TRBJ2-4 TRBV5-6 ASSLLLVAKNIQY
TRBJ2-1 TRBV10-3 AISGTGQGGNEQF
TRBJ2-2 TRBV6-4 ASSADNNPRELF
TRBJ2-5 TRBV12-3/TRBV12-4 ASSLRDIHQETQY
TRBJ1-2 TRBV29-1 SVEDRGTNANYGYT
TRBJ2-5 TRBV12-3/TRBV12-4 ASSYAGQVGNQY
TRBJ1-5 TRBV29-1 SVGGGGNQPQH
TRBJ1-2 TRBV30 ASGGGGANYGYT
TRBJ2-7 TRBV7-9 AYRAGTGYEQY